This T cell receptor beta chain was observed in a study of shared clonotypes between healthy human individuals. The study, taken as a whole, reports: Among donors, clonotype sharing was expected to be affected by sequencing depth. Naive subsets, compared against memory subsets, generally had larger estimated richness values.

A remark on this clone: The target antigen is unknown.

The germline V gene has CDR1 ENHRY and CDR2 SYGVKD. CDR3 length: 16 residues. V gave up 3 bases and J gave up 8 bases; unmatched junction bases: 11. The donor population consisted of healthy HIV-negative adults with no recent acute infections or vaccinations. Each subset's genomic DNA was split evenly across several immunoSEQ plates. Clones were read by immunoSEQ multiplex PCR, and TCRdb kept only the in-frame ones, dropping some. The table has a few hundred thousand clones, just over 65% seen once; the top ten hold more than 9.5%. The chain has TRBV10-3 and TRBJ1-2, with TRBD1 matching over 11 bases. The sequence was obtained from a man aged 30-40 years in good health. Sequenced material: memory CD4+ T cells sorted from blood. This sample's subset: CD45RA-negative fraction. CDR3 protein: CAISDSSGQGARGYTF. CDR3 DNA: TGTGCCATCAGTGACTCCTCAGGACAGGGGGCGCGAGGCTACACCTTC.